What follows are 23 T cell receptor beta chains derived from one specimen sequenced in a study of blood T cell repertoires in COVID-19. Sequencing used immunoSEQ multiplex PCR; TCRdb keeps in-frame clones, though not all of them. The data hold approximately 320,000 clones, with about nine tenths observed a single time. Sequenced material: peripheral blood. Source of these receptors: a woman younger than 45 with COVID-19, enrolled during active disease.

This chain joins TRBV5-1 and TRBJ1-1; 10 nucleotides match TRBD1. Trimming at V came to 4 bases and at J to 4 bases, leaving 10 bases not matched to a gene. Germline lookup yields CDR1 SGHRS and CDR2 YFSETQ. The CDR3 totals 16 residues. The CDR3 nucleotides are TGCGCCAGCAGCACCGGGACAGGGGTAAGAGTCACTGAAGCTTTCTTT. This sequence encodes CASSTGTGVRVTEAFF.

The chain carries TRBV6-1 and TRBJ1-2; D gene ambiguous. The V and J ends lost 2 bases and 4 bases respectively, with 8 bases between them. The CDR3 is made up of 13 amino acids. Germline lookup yields CDR1 MNHNS and CDR2 SASEGT. The CDR3 spells CASSESQSYGYTF. For the CDR3, the DNA is TGTGCCAGCAGTGAAAGCCAAAGCTATGGCTACACCTTC.

The rearrangement links TRBV28 to TRBJ2-2, with D possibly TRBD2 on 7 matching bases. The V end lost 8 bases, the J end lost 2 bases, and 15 bases lay between the germline ends. Germline loops: CDR1 MDHEN, CDR2 SYDVKM. The length of the CDR3 is 15 residues. CDR3 amino acids: CASALGGGNTGELFF. CDR3 in DNA: TGTGCCAGCGCCCTAGGGGGGGGTAACACCGGGGAGCTGTTTTTT. The full variable domain, with the rest looked up from reference TRBV28 and TRBJ2-2, is DVKVTQSSRYLVKRTGEKVFLECVQDMDHENMFWYRQDPGLGLRLIYFSYDVKMKEKGDIPEGYSVSREKKERFSLILESASTNQTSMYLCASALGGGNTGELFFGEGSRLTVL.

The rearrangement links TRBV3-1 (or the pseudogene TRBV3-2) to TRBJ1-1; D perhaps matches TRBD1 (6 bases). The ends were cut back, 0 bases at V and 0 bases at J, with 8 bases in the middle. The CDR3 has 15 residues. Germline assignment: CDR1 LGHDT and CDR2 YNNKEL (reference sequence). In nucleotides, the CDR3 is TGTGCCAGCAGCCAAGATACAGGGATGAACACTGAAGCTTTCTTT. Translated: CASSQDTGMNTEAFF.

The V and J genes are TRBV6-5 and TRBJ2-7; TRBD2 is a possible D gene (5 bases). The CDR3 covers 15 residues. V lost 7 bases and J 2 bases, leaving 18 bases between the germline ends. Germline V gene sequence: CDR1 MNHEY, CDR2 SVGAGI. CDR3 residues: CASTWTVGPTYEQYF. In DNA, the CDR3 is TGTGCCAGCACATGGACTGTGGGCCCTACCTACGAGCAGTACTTC.

The chain employs TRBV18 and TRBJ2-5, with TRBD2 as a possible D gene (6 bases). Trimming shortened V by 5 bases and J by 1 base, and 14 bases separated the two germline ends. This CDR3 spans 15 amino acids. Germline CDR1 reads KGHSH; CDR2 reads LQKENI. CDR3 sequence reads: CASSGMIAVQETQYF. For the CDR3, the DNA is TGTGCCAGCTCAGGGATGATAGCGGTCCAAGAGACCCAGTACTTC.

The CDR3 region is CASSLVLGVPNTEAFF. In nucleotides, the CDR3 is TGCGCCAGCAGCTTGGTCCTCGGGGTGCCGAACACTGAAGCTTTCTTT. The V gene is TRBV5-1, the J gene TRBJ1-1; D is uncertain. The CDR3 is 16 amino acids. Trimming shortened V by 0 bases and J by 1 base, and 13 bases separated the two germline ends. Germline CDR1 reads SGHRS; CDR2 reads YFSETQ.

The CDR3 DNA follows: TGCGCCAGCAGGGGGGCGTTCAGTGGCTACACCTTC. Protein product: CASRGAFSGYTF. The V call is TRBV5-1, the J call TRBJ1-2, with D tentatively TRBD1 (6 bases). From germline, CDR1 is SGHRS and CDR2 YFSETQ. The CDR3 has 12 residues. The germline V and J ends were trimmed by 5 bases and 7 bases, with 12 bases remaining between them.

The V call is TRBV9, the J call TRBJ2-7, with D tentatively TRBD1 (6 bases). This CDR3 has 15 residues. CDR1 and CDR2 (germline): SGDLS, YYNGEE. V was cut by 0 bases and J by 4 bases, with 14 bases left in between. The CDR3 DNA reads TGTGCCAGCAGCGTAGGACAGGCCCTCGGTTACGAGCAGTACTTC. Translated: CASSVGQALGYEQYF.

This chain joins TRBV7-9 and TRBJ2-1; D ambiguous. The V gene's germline CDR1 is SEHNR and CDR2 FQNEAQ (reference sequence). The CDR3 covers 13 residues. Trimming removed 4 bases at V and 8 bases at J, with 12 bases between. The CDR3: CASSSHMGHEQFF. CDR3 sequence (DNA): TGTGCCAGCAGCTCCCACATGGGCCATGAGCAGTTCTTC.

The chain recombines TRBV5-1 with TRBJ2-1; 14 bases agree with TRBD2. CDR1 is SGHRS, CDR2 YFSETQ, per germline. CDR3 length: 21 amino acids. J was trimmed by 6 bases and V by 2 bases; bases with no gene match: 19. The CDR3 sequence is CASSFESTYGGLAGGGNEQFF. The CDR3 DNA sequence: TGCGCCAGCAGCTTTGAGTCCACATATGGCGGACTAGCGGGGGGAGGCAATGAGCAGTTCTTC.

The rearrangement uses TRBV4-1 and TRBJ1-2, with D uncertain. Trimming took 1 base from V and 2 from J, leaving 11 bases between them. Germline values: CDR1 MGHRA, CDR2 YSYEKL. This CDR3 contains 15 residues. CDR3 nucleotide sequence: TGCGCCAGCAGCCAAGGGAGGGCGAGCAACTATGGCTACACCTTC. Residues: CASSQGRASNYGYTF.

This clone was recorded once. V usage is TRBV3-1 (or the pseudogene TRBV3-2) and J usage is TRBJ2-3; 7 bases align to TRBD2. Trimming took 2 bases from V and 4 from J; bases not matched to a gene: 3. Per germline, CDR1 LGHDT and CDR2 YNNKEL (reference sequence). The CDR3 runs 14 residues. The CDR3 here is CASSQRGESDTQYF. In DNA, the CDR3 is TGTGCCAGCAGCCAACGGGGGGAATCAGATACGCAGTATTTT.

A single count supports this clone. The chain recombines TRBV7-9 with TRBJ2-7, with TRBD1 matching 8 bases. The CDR3 consists of 16 residues. Germline V lookup: CDR1 SEHNR, CDR2 FQNEAQ (reference sequence). V lost 5 bases to trimming and J lost 5 bases; unmatched junction nucleotides: 14. The chain's CDR3 is CASSKPAWDRMHEQYF. CDR3 nucleotides: TGTGCCAGCAGCAAACCGGCTTGGGACAGGATGCACGAGCAGTACTTC.

In the case of this clone: Compared with germline, one end of the junction differs, possibly owing to a read error. The rearrangement joins TRBV12-3 or TRBV12-4 to TRBJ2-1, with 9 nucleotides matching TRBD2. CDR3 length: 11 amino acids. The CDR3 DNA reads as TGTGCCAGCAGTTTTGGGACTAGCCGGGTCTTC. It encodes CASSFGTSRVF.

This chain connects TRBV7-9 to TRBJ1-3; tentatively, D is TRBD1 (6 bases). Germline V lookup: CDR1 SEHNR, CDR2 FQNEAQ (reference sequence). The CDR3 is made up of 16 amino acids. Trimming took 5 bases from V and 4 from J, leaving 18 bases between them. The CDR3 reads CASSEGQPGSGNTIYF. CDR3 DNA sequence: TGTGCCAGCAGCGAAGGACAGCCGGGCTCCGGAAACACCATATATTTT.

This clone was detected only once. The V and J genes are TRBV6-5 and TRBJ2-7; D remains unclear. CDR3 size: 13 residues. From germline, CDR1 is MNHEY and CDR2 SVGAGI. Trimming left V 2 bases short and J 3 bases short, with 8 bases between. This chain's CDR3 is CASSYTKNYEQYF. For the CDR3, the DNA is TGTGCCAGCAGTTACACAAAAAACTACGAGCAGTACTTC.

The rearrangement uses TRBV27 and TRBJ2-7, with a possible D match to TRBD2 (6 bases). Trimming took off 3 bases at V and 2 bases at J, with 14 bases between the two ends. CDR1 MNHEY and CDR2 SMNVEV come from the germline V gene (reference sequence). CDR3 length equals 15 residues. The CDR3 sequence: CASSLGGGATYEQYF. In nucleotides, the CDR3 is TGTGCCAGCAGTTTGGGAGGCGGGGCCACCTACGAGCAGTACTTC.

This rearrangement joins TRBV6-6 to TRBJ2-7; D is ambiguous. The V gene lost 7 bases and the J gene lost 3 bases, with 13 bases spanning the gap. CDR1 and CDR2 (germline): MNHNY, SVGAGI (reference sequence). The CDR3 spans 13 residues. The CDR3 spells CASTPRLFYEQYF. The CDR3 bases are TGTGCCAGCACTCCCAGGTTATTCTACGAGCAGTACTTC.

This clone was seen once. This rearrangement joins TRBV5-4 to TRBJ2-5, with 13 bases identical to TRBD2. CDR1 and CDR2 from the germline V gene are SGHNT and YYREEE (reference sequence). CDR3 size: 15 residues. V dropped 3 bases and J dropped 6; count of bases not matched to a gene: 5. The CDR3: CASSSRTSGRKTQYF. CDR3 bases: TGTGCCAGCAGCTCTCGGACTAGCGGGAGAAAGACCCAGTACTTC.

This clone showed up just once. The chain has TRBV28 and TRBJ1-1; D unclear. Trimming took off 6 bases at V and 7 bases at J, with 15 bases between the two ends. CDR1 and CDR2 (germline): MDHEN, SYDVKM. CDR3 size: 13 residues. CDR3 sequence reads: CASRSPPGVEAFF. DNA for the CDR3: TGTGCCAGCAGAAGTCCCCCTGGAGTTGAAGCTTTCTTT.

The rearrangement links TRBV15 to TRBJ1-2; D unresolved. The germline V gene has CDR1 LNHNV and CDR2 YYDKDF (reference sequence). The CDR3 length is 14 residues. The V and J ends lost 0 bases and 2 bases respectively, with 7 bases between them. The CDR3 loop reads CATSRDRTNYGYTF. CDR3 DNA: TGTGCCACCAGCAGAGACCGAACAAACTATGGCTACACCTTC.

This chain uses TRBV5-1 with TRBJ1-2; TRBD1 matches 11 bases. V was pared by 5 bases and J by 5 bases, with 8 bases of the junction left unmatched. The CDR3 sequence is 15 residues long. Germline V gene sequence: CDR1 SGHRS, CDR2 YFSETQ. The CDR3 loop is CASSSWTGGGYGYTF. In nucleotides, the CDR3 is TGCGCCAGCAGTTCCTGGACAGGGGGCGGGTATGGCTACACCTTC.